The 22 T cell receptor beta chains presented below share a single source sample, sequenced in a study of blood T cell repertoires in COVID-19. Sequencing used immunoSEQ multiplex PCR; TCRdb keeps in-frame clones, though not all of them. The data hold roughly 250,000 clones, with 80% to 90% observed a single time. Sequenced input: PBMCs or T cells enriched from blood (not recorded which). The source is a woman aged 35 to 49 who had been exposed to COVID-19.

This chain uses TRBV29-1 with TRBJ2-7, with 8 nucleotides matching TRBD1. The V gene end was trimmed by 5 bases and the J gene end by 1 base; junction bases not matched to a gene: 7. The CDR3 is made up of 14 amino acids. In germline, CDR1 is SQVTM, CDR2 ANQGSEA. This CDR3 reads CSVRTGRRSYEQYF. The CDR3, as DNA: TGCAGCGTTAGGACAGGGCGTCGGTCCTACGAGCAGTACTTC.

The chain links TRBV10-3 to TRBJ2-7; 8 bases are a match to TRBD1. CDR1 is ENHRY, CDR2 SYGVKD, per germline. Trimming removed 7 bases from V and 0 bases from J; junction bases left unmatched: 8. The CDR3 is 15 residues long. CDR3 in DNA: TGTGCCATCACAGGTGAGGGACAGGCCTCCTACGAGCAGTACTTC. Its protein product is CAITGEGQASYEQYF.

The chain couples TRBV30 to TRBJ1-4, with 7 bases that match TRBD1. There are 14 residues in the CDR3. Germline CDR1 GTSNPN, CDR2 SVGIG (reference sequence). Trimming removed 8 bases from V and 7 bases from J; junction bases left unmatched: 13. The CDR3 DNA is TGTGCCCTAAAAACCTACAGGGGTAGTGAAAAACTGTTTTTT. It translates to CALKTYRGSEKLFF.

The chain employs TRBV30 and TRBJ1-2; TRBD1 might be the D (5 bases). V lost 5 bases, J lost 6 bases, and 10 bases lay in between. This CDR3 region has 11 residues. The germline gives CDR1 GTSNPN, CDR2 SVGIG (reference sequence). The CDR3: CAWHRSNGYTF. Here the CDR3 DNA reads TGTGCCTGGCACAGGAGTAATGGCTACACCTTC.

V gene TRBV3-1 (or the pseudogene TRBV3-2) combines with J gene TRBJ2-5, with D perhaps matching TRBD1 (7 bases). The CDR3 consists of 14 residues. The germline V gene encodes CDR1 LGHDT and CDR2 YNNKEL (reference sequence). The V end was cut by 2 bases, the J end by 5 bases, with 12 bases between. The DNA of the CDR3 is TGTGCCAGCAGCCAAACACAGGGGAGGGAGACCCAGTACTTC. It translates to CASSQTQGRETQYF.

The chain joins TRBV5-5 to TRBJ2-3, with a possible D match to TRBD2 (5 bases). The CDR3 covers 16 residues. Per germline, CDR1 SGHKS and CDR2 YYEKEE (reference sequence). Trimming took 4 bases from V and 2 from J, leaving 17 bases between them. The CDR3 DNA sequence: TGTGCCAGCAGCGGAGGACTGTCCCCTACCACAGATACGCAGTATTTT. It yields the protein CASSGGLSPTTDTQYF.

The chain links TRBV28 to TRBJ1-4; no reliable D call. Per the germline V gene, CDR1 is MDHEN and CDR2 is SYDVKM. The CDR3 is 15 amino acids. V gave up 7 bases and J gave up 3 bases, with 15 bases separating them. CDR3: CASTWSGLANEKLFF. CDR3 DNA sequence: TGTGCCAGCACCTGGTCGGGGTTAGCTAATGAAAAACTGTTTTTT.

This clone came up once. This rearrangement joins TRBV9 to TRBJ2-2, with TRBD1 matching over 8 bases. This CDR3 spans 18 amino acids. J lost 2 bases, V lost 4 bases, and 13 bases had no gene match. CDR1 and CDR2 from the germline V gene are SGDLS and YYNGEE. The CDR3: CASSPQRGQGANTGELFF. The CDR3, as DNA: TGTGCCAGCAGCCCCCAGAGGGGGCAGGGGGCCAACACCGGGGAGCTGTTTTTT.

The CDR3 nucleotides read TGCAGCGTTGACACTAGCGGGAAAGAGACCCAGTACTTC. Translation: CSVDTSGKETQYF. The V call is TRBV29-1, the J call TRBJ2-5; TRBD2 agrees at 10 bases. Germline loops: CDR1 SQVTM, CDR2 ANQGSEA. V lost 3 bases and J lost 3; bases outside the gene matches: 1. The CDR3 is made up of 13 amino acids.

The V call is TRBV11-2, the J call TRBJ1-4, with unresolved D. The CDR3 sequence is 12 residues long. Germline V CDR1 and CDR2: SGHAT, FQNNGV. With 1 base removed from V and 14 bases from J, the gap between germline ends came to 11 bases. The CDR3 protein is CASSLVPPGLFF. The CDR3 region has the DNA TGTGCCAGCAGCTTAGTGCCTCCGGGGCTGTTTTTT. Full variable domain (missing parts from reference TRBV11-2 and TRBJ1-4): EAGVAQSPRYKIIEKRQSVAFWCNPISGHATLYWYQQILGQGPKLLIQFQNNGVVDDSQLPKDRFSAERLKGVDSTLKIQPAKLEDSAVYLCASSLVPPGLFFGSGTQLSVL.

The chain joins TRBV28 to TRBJ1-6; unclear D gene. Between the trimmed V and J ends, which lost 3 bases and 4 bases, there was a span of 10 bases. This CDR3 has 15 amino acids. From germline, CDR1 is MDHEN and CDR2 SYDVKM. The CDR3 DNA reads as TGTGCCAGCAGTTTGGCCCCAGAATATAATTCACCCCTCCACTTT. This codes for CASSLAPEYNSPLHF.

The chain recombines TRBV4-3 with TRBJ2-1, with D tentatively TRBD2 (6 bases). The CDR3 runs to 14 residues. The V gene lost 0 bases and the J gene lost 10 bases, with 13 bases spanning the gap. Per germline, CDR1 LGHNA and CDR2 YSLEER. The CDR3 is CASSQDGIREEQFF. DNA for the CDR3: TGCGCCAGCAGCCAAGATGGGATTCGGGAGGAGCAGTTCTTC.

The chain joins TRBV5-1 to TRBJ1-1; the D gene is possibly TRBD1 (5 bases). The CDR3 sequence is 16 residues long. Trimming took 0 bases from V and 2 from J, leaving 14 bases between them. Germline CDR1 SGHRS, CDR2 YFSETQ. The CDR3, as DNA: TGCGCCAGCAGCTTGGTAGAAGGGGCCAGAAACACTGAAGCTTTCTTT. Protein sequence: CASSLVEGARNTEAFF.

The J gene is TRBJ2-1, the V gene TRBV5-6; TRBD2 agrees at 7 bases. Per the germline V gene, CDR1 is SGHDT and CDR2 is YYEEEE. The ends lost 0 bases at V and 5 bases at J; junction bases unmatched: 11. CDR3 length: 17 residues. DNA of the CDR3: TGTGCCAGCAGCTTGGTGCGGTTACTAGCGAGAGACAATGAGCAGTTCTTC. It specifies CASSLVRLLARDNEQFF.

This clone was counted once. The chain has TRBV7-3 and TRBJ2-2; 8 bases agree with TRBD2. The CDR3 is 15 amino acids. J lost 1 base, V lost 3 bases, and 1 base had no gene match. Germline CDR1 is SGHTA and CDR2 is FQGTGA. For the CDR3, the DNA is TGTGCCAGCAGCTTCAGCGGGGGGAACACCGGGGAGCTGTTTTTT. It encodes CASSFSGGNTGELFF. The full variable domain, rest sourced from reference TRBV7-3 and TRBJ2-2, is GAGVSQTPSNKVTEKGKYVELRCDPISGHTALYWYRQSLGQGPEFLIYFQGTGAADDSGLPNDRFFAVRPEGSVSTLKIQRTERGDSAVYLCASSFSGGNTGELFFGEGSRLTVL.

The chain uses TRBV6-2 or TRBV6-3 and TRBJ1-2; D ambiguous. V gave up 5 bases and J gave up 2 bases, with 18 bases separating them. In germline, CDR1 is MNHEY, CDR2 SVGEGT. The CDR3 sequence is 16 residues long. CDR3 nucleotide sequence: TGTGCCAGCAGTCAGACTGCGGGCCGGGCGAACTATGGCTACACCTTC. Translated, it gives CASSQTAGRANYGYTF.

V gene TRBV4-1 combines with J gene TRBJ2-7; 8 bases fit TRBD2. V trimming: 5 bases; J trimming: 3 bases; junction bases outside the gene matches: 3. Per the germline V gene, CDR1 is MGHRA and CDR2 is YSYEKL. The length of the CDR3 is 13 residues. The CDR3 bases are TGCGCCAGCAGCTTGAGCGGGGGCTACGAGCAGTACTTC. It translates to CASSLSGGYEQYF.

In DNA form, the CDR3 reads TGTGCCAGCAGAGATCTGACAGGGGTCACCGGGGAGCTGTTTTTT. Residues: CASRDLTGVTGELFF. The V call is TRBV6-5, the J call TRBJ2-2; 8 bases agree with TRBD1. The germline gives CDR1 MNHEY, CDR2 SVGAGI. The CDR3 consists of 15 residues. V was pared by 6 bases and J by 4 bases, with 7 bases of the junction left unmatched.

The V and J genes are TRBV11-2 and TRBJ1-6; the D is unclear. The CDR3 runs 13 residues. The V gene lost 0 bases and the J gene lost 9 bases, with 6 bases spanning the gap. Germline V CDR1 and CDR2: SGHAT, FQNNGV. CDR3 bases: TGTGCCAGCAGCTTAGAAAGCGGTTCACCCCTCCACTTT. Amino acids: CASSLESGSPLHF.

The chain couples TRBV5-1 to TRBJ2-5; TRBD1 matches at 9 bases. This CDR3 is 16 amino acids long. Germline CDR1 and CDR2: SGHRS and YFSETQ. V dropped 4 bases and J dropped 5; count of bases not matched to a gene: 12. CDR3: CASSPASGQGFETQYF. The CDR3 DNA is TGCGCCAGCAGCCCCGCTTCGGGACAGGGATTTGAGACCCAGTACTTC.

The V and J genes are TRBV3-1 (or the pseudogene TRBV3-2) and TRBJ1-1; D gene uncertain. The V end lost 2 bases, the J end lost 4 bases, and 11 bases lay between the germline ends. CDR1 LGHDT and CDR2 YNNKEL come from the germline V gene (reference sequence). The length of the CDR3 is 14 residues. The CDR3 loop is CASSQRERVTEAFF. CDR3 nucleotide sequence: TGTGCCAGCAGCCAACGGGAAAGGGTCACTGAAGCTTTCTTT.

The chain carries TRBV18 and TRBJ1-5; 9 bases map to TRBD1. Per germline, CDR1 KGHSH and CDR2 LQKENI. CDR3 size: 17 residues. The V segment lost 2 bases and the J segment 6 bases; nucleotides outside the gene matches: 11. The CDR3 reads CASSPGPRTGVRQPQHF. The CDR3 nucleotides read TGTGCCAGCTCACCAGGTCCCAGGACAGGGGTTCGTCAGCCCCAGCATTTT.